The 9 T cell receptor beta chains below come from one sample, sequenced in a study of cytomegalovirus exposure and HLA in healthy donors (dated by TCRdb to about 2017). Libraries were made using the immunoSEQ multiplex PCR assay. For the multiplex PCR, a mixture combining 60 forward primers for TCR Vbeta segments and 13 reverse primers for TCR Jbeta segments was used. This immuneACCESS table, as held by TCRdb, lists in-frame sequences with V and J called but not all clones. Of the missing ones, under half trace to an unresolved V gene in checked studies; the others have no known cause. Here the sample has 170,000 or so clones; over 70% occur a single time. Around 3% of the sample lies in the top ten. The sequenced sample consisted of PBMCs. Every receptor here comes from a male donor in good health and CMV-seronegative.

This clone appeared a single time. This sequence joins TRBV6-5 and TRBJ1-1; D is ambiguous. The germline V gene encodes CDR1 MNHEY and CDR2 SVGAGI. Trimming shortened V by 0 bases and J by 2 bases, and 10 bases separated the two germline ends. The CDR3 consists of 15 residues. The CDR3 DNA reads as TGTGCCAGCAGTTACTCGATCGGTTACAACACTGAAGCTTTCTTT. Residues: CASSYSIGYNTEAFF.

The CDR3 region has the DNA TGCGCCAGCAGCTTGGACAGGGTCGGTGAGCAGTTCTTC. Its protein is CASSLDRVGEQFF. The chain carries TRBV5-1 and TRBJ2-1; perhaps TRBD1 as D (6 bases). The CDR3 consists of 13 residues. Trimming pared 0 bases from V and 9 bases from J, leaving 10 bases between. Germline lookup yields CDR1 SGHRS and CDR2 YFSETQ.

DNA of the CDR3: TGTGCCAGCAGCTTAGACGGGCAGGGGCCCCAGCATTTT. Protein product: CASSLDGQGPQHF. The J gene is TRBJ1-5, the V gene TRBV7-9, with D possibly being TRBD1 (5 bases). The CDR3 contains 13 residues. Germline CDR1 and CDR2: SEHNR and FQNEAQ (reference sequence). Trimming pared 1 base from V and 9 bases from J, leaving 10 bases between.

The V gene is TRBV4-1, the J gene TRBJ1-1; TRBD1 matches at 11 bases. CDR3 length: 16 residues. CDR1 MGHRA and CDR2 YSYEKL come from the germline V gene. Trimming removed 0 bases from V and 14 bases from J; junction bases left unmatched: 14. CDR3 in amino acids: CASSQDGAGTGGLLFF. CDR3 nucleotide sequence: TGCGCCAGCAGCCAAGATGGGGCCGGGACAGGGGGTTTGTTATTCTTT.

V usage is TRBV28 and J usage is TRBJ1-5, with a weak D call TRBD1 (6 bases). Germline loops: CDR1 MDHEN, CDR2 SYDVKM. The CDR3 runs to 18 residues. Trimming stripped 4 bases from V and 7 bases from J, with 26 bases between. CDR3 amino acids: CASSSAPQGTHLGQPQHF. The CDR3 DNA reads TGTGCCAGCAGTTCTGCCCCACAGGGAACCCATTTGGGGCAGCCCCAGCATTTT.

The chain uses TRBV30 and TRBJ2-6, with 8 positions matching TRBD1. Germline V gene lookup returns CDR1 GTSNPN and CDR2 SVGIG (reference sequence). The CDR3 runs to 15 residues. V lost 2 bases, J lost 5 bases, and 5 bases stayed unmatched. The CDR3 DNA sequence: TGTGCCTGGAGTTACACAGGGGGTTGGGCCAACGTCCTGACTTTC. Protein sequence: CAWSYTGGWANVLTF.

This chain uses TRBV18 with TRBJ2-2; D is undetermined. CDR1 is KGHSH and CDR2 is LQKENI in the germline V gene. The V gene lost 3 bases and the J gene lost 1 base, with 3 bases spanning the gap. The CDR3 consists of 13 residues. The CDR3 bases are TGTGCCAGCTCACCTCTGAACACCGGGGAGCTGTTTTTT. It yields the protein CASSPLNTGELFF. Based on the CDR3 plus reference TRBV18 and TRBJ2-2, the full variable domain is NAGVMQNPRHLVRRRGQEARLRCSPMKGHSHVYWYRQLPEEGLKFMVYLQKENIIDESGMPKERFSAEFPKEGPSILRIQQVVRGDSAAYFCASSPLNTGELFFGEGSRLTVL.

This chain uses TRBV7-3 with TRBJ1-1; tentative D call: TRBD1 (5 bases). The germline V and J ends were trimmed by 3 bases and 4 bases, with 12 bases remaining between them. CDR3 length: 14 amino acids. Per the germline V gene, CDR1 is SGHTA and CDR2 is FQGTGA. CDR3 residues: CASSFRDWTTEAFF. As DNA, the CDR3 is TGTGCCAGCAGCTTCCGGGACTGGACCACTGAAGCTTTCTTT.

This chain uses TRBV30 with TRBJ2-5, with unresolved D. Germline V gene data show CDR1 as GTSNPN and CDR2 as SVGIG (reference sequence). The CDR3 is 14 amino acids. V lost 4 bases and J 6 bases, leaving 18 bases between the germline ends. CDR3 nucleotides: TGTGCCTGGACCCCCGGCGGAGATAGCAAGACCCAGTACTTC. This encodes CAWTPGGDSKTQYF.